This TCR beta chain originates from a study of T cell responses to AZD1222 COVID-19 vaccine. The study, taken as a whole, reports: Donors skewed white British and female; clonal diversity was possibly underestimated.

This table comes from immunoSEQ multiplex PCR, and its TCRdb copy is limited to in-frame clones, with some not included. Of approximately 300,000 clones in the sample, 85% to 95% are singletons; the top ten hold 0.55%. The CDR3 is 15 amino acids. The V gene's germline CDR1 is SGHVS and CDR2 FNYEAQ. V shed 4 bases and J 7 bases; nucleotides not matched to a gene: 7. Both about-4-week and about-12-week second-dose recipients were combined. A remark on this clone: What it binds is unknown.

The TCR sequence derives from an adult who received the AZD1222 COVID-19 vaccine. Sequencing was performed on peripheral blood, taken 28 days after the second AZD1222 dose. The rearrangement joins TRBV7-6 to TRBJ1-6; TRBD1 matches at 7 bases. CDR3 DNA sequence: TGTGCCAGCAGCTCAATGACAGGGAGAAATTCACCCCTCCACTTT. Protein: CASSSMTGRNSPLHF.